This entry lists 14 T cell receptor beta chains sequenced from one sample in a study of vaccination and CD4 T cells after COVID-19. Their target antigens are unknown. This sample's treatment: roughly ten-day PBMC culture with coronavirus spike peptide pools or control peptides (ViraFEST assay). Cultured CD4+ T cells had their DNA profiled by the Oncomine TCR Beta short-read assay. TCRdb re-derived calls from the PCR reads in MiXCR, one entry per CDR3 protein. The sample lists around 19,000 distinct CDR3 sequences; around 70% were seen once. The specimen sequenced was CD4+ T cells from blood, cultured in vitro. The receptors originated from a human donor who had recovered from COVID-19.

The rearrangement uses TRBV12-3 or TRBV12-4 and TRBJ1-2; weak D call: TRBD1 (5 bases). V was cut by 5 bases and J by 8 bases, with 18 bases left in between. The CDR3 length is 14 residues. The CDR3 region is CASSRRGWVGGYTF. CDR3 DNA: TGTGCCAGCAGTCGTAGGGGTTGGGTTGGAGGCTACACCTTC.

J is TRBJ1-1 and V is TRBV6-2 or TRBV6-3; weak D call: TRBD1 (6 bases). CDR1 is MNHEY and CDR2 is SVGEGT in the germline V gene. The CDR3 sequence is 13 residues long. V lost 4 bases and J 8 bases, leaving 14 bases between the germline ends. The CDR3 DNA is TGTGCCAGCAGTTCCCACCATAGGGGGGAAGCTTTCTTT. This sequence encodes CASSSHHRGEAFF.

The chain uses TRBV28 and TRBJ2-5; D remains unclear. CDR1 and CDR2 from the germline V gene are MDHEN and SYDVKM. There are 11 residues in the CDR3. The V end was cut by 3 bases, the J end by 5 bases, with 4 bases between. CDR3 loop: CASSFGETQYF. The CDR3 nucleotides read TGTGCCAGCAGTTTTGGGGAGACCCAGTACTTC.

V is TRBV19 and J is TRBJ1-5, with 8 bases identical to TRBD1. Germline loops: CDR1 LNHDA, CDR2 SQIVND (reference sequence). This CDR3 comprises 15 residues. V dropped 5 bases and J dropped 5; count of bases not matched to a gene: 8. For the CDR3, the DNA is TGTGCCAGTAGTCTAAGTGACAGGGGTGATCAGCCCCAGCATTTT. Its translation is CASSLSDRGDQPQHF.

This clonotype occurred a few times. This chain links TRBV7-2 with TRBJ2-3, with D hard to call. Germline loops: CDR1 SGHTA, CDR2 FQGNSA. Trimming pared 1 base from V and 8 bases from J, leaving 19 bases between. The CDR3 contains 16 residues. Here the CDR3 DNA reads TGTGCCAGCAGCTTAGGTTTCGGATCAACCAGTAGTACGCAGTATTTT. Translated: CASSLGFGSTSSTQYF. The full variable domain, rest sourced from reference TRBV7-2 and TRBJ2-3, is GAGVSQSPSNKVTEKGKDVELRCDPISGHTALYWYRQSLGQGLEFLIYFQGNSAPDKSGLPSDRFSAERTGGSVSTLTIQRTQQEDSAVYLCASSLGFGSTSSTQYFGPGTRLTVL.

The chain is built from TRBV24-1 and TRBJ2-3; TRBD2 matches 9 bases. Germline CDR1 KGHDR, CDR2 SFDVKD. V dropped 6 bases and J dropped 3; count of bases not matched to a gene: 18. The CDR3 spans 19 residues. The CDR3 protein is CATSTRGGTSQGETDTQYF. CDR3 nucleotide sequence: TGTGCCACCAGTACCCGGGGGGGGACTAGCCAAGGGGAGACAGATACGCAGTATTTT.

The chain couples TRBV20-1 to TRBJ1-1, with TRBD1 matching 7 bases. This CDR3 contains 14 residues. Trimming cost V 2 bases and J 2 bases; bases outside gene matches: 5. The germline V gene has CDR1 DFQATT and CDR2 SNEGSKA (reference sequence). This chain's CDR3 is CSARKGQTNTEAFF. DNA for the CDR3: TGCAGTGCTAGAAAGGGACAGACTAACACTGAAGCTTTCTTT.

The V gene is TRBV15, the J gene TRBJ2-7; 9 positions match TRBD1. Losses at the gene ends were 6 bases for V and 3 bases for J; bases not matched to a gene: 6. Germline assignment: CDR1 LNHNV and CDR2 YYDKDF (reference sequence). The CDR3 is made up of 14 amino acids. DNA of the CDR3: TGTGCCACCAGTATCCCGGGACAGGGCTACGAGCAGTACTTC. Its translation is CATSIPGQGYEQYF. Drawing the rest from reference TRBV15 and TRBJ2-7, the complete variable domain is DAMVIQNPRYQVTQFGKPVTLSCSQTLNHNVMYWYQQKSSQAPKLLFHYYDKDFNNEADTPDNFQSRRPNTSFCFLDIRSPGLGDTAMYLCATSIPGQGYEQYFGPGTRLTVT.

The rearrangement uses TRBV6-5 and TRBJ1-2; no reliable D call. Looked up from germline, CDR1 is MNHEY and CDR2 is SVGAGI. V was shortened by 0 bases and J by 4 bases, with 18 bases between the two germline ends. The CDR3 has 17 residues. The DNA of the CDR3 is TGTGCCAGCAGTTACTCCGGTCCGCGAGAACGGGGCTATGGCTACACCTTC. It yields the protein CASSYSGPRERGYGYTF.

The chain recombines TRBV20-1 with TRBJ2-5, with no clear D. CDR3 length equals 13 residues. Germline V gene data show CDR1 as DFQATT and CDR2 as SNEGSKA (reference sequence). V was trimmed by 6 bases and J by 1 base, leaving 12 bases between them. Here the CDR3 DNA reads TGCAGTGCGCCGTTGGTGGGCCAAGAGACCCAGTACTTC. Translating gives CSAPLVGQETQYF.

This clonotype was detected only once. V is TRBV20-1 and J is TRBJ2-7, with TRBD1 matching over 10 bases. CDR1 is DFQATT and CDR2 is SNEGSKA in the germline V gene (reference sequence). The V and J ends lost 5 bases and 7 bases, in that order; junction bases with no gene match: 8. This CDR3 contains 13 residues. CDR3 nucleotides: TGCAGTGCTGGACAGGGGGACCACAGGGAGCAGTACTTC. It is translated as CSAGQGDHREQYF.

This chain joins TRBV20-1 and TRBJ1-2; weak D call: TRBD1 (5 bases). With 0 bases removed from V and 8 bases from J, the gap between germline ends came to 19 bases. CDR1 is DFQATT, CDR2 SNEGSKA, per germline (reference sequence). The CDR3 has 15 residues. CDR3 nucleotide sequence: TGCAGTGCTAGAGATCTAGTGGGGCGACTCTTCGGCTACACCTTC. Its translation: CSARDLVGRLFGYTF.

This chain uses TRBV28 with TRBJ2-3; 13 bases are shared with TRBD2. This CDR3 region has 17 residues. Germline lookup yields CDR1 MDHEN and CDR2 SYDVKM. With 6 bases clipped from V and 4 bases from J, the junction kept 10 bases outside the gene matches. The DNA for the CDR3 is TGTGCCAGCAGCAAACTAGCGGGAGGGCCGAAGGCAGATACGCAGTATTTT. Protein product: CASSKLAGGPKADTQYF. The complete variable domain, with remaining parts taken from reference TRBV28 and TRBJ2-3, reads DVKVTQSSRYLVKRTGEKVFLECVQDMDHENMFWYRQDPGLGLRLIYFSYDVKMKEKGDIPEGYSVSREKKERFSLILESASTNQTSMYLCASSKLAGGPKADTQYFGPGTRLTVL.

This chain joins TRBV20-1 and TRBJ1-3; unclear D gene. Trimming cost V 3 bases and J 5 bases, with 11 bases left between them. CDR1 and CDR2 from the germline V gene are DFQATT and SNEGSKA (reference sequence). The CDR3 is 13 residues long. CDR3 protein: CSARDRNRNTIYF. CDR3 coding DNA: TGCAGTGCTAGGGACCGAAACCGAAACACCATATATTTT.